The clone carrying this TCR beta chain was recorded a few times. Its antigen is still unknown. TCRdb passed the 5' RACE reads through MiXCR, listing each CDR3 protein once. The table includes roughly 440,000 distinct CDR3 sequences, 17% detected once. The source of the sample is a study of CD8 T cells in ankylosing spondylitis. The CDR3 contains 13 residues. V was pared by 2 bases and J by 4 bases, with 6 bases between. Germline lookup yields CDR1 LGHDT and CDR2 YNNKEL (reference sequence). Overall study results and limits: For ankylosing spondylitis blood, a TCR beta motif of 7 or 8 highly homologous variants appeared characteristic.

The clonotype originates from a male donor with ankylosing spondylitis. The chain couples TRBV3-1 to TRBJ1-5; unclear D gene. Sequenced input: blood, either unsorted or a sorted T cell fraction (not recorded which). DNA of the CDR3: TGTGCCAGCAGCCAAAATATTAATCAGCCCCAGCATTTT. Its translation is CASSQNINQPQHF.